A selection of T cell receptor beta chains follows, all from one sample in a study of regulatory T cells in long-lasting Graves disease. TCRdb re-called the multiplex PCR reads with MiXCR, one entry per CDR3 protein. The sample has around 360,000 distinct CDR3 sequences; around 15% are singletons. A further study also used this sample, focusing on T cells in Graves' hyperthyroidism and ophthalmopathy.

The sample was peripheral blood mononuclear cells (PBMCs), taken at new diagnosis, from a patient treated with antithyroid drugs. The receptors shown here come from a woman aged 18-30 years with Graves disease. Each CDR3 is given with its conserved first and last residue. The D gene is left open where the match is weak. A clone size is listed for some rows: how often the clone was seen (once, few, many), or a class if it is expanded.

clone_size	d_call	v_call	cdr3_length	j_call	cdr3_nt	cdr3_aa
many	NA	TRBV3-1	15	TRBJ1-3	TGTGCCAGCAGTGCCGGGGGTCCATTCGGAAACACCATATATTTT	CASSAGGPFGNTIYF
many	TRBD1	TRBV2	14	TRBJ2-5	TGTGCCAGCACCAGGGACAGGGGCCAAGAGACCCAGTACTTC	CASTRDRGQETQYF
many	NA	TRBV28	16	TRBJ2-4	TGTGCCAGCAGTTTAGACGGGAGCCTAGCCAAAAACATTCAGTACTTC	CASSLDGSLAKNIQYF
many	NA	TRBV5-5	13	TRBJ2-7	TGTGCCAGCAGCCCCCGACAGATCTACGAGCAGTACTTC	CASSPRQIYEQYF
many	TRBD2	TRBV6-1	17	TRBJ2-7	TGTGCCAGCAGCCCGGGACTAGCGGGAGTCTCCTCCTACGAGCAGTACTTC	CASSPGLAGVSSYEQYF
many	TRBD1	TRBV20-1	16	TRBJ1-1	TGCAGTGCTAGGGACCACAACCGGGCCTGGGACAGCGAAGCTTTCTTT	CSARDHNRAWDSEAFF
many	NA	TRBV14	12	TRBJ2-7	TGTGCCAGCAGCCAACCTGGGGGCGAGCAGTACTTC	CASSQPGGEQYF
many	TRBD2	TRBV3-1	14	TRBJ2-7	TGTGCCAGCAGCCTTTCTAGCGGGTCCTACGAGCAGTACTTC	CASSLSSGSYEQYF
few	NA	TRBV4-1	15	TRBJ1-5	TGCGCCAGCAGCCAAGTCGAGGGGGTACATCAGCCCCAGCATTTT	CASSQVEGVHQPQHF
NA	TRBD1	TRBV19	17	TRBJ2-1	TGTGCCAGTAGGATAGATTACGGACAGGGGGCAACGAATGAGCAGTTCTTC	CASRIDYGQGATNEQFF
NA	TRBD1	TRBV5-1	13	TRBJ2-1	TGCACCAGCAGCCAGGGGGTGAACAATGAGCAGTTCTTC	CTSSQGVNNEQFF
many	NA	TRBV20-1	13	TRBJ2-1	TGCAGTTCCCAGGGGGGGGAGTACAATGAGCAGTTCTTC	CSSQGGEYNEQFF
many	NA	TRBV28	16	TRBJ1-2	TGTGCCAGCAGTTCCTCCCCAGGGGTTGGCAACTATGGCTACACCTTC	CASSSSPGVGNYGYTF
many	NA	TRBV11-2	14	TRBJ1-1	TGTGCCAGCAGCTTAGGGCGGATGAACACTGAAGCTTTCTTT	CASSLGRMNTEAFF
many	TRBD2	TRBV28	15	TRBJ2-1	TGTGCCAGCAGTTTCGGACTAGCGGGAGTGTATGAGCAGTTCTTC	CASSFGLAGVYEQFF
NA	NA	TRBV7-8	17	TRBJ1-3	TGTGCCAGCAGCTTAGGGGGACTGAATTCTCCTGGAAACACCATATATTTT	CASSLGGLNSPGNTIYF
NA	NA	TRBV5-1	18	TRBJ1-6	TGCGCCAGCAGCTTGGTGTCGTTAGCTGTGGGGAATAATTCACCCCTCCACTTT	CASSLVSLAVGNNSPLHF
NA	TRBD2	TRBV6-5	18	TRBJ2-3	TGTGCCAGCAGTTACGGGACTAGCGGGAGAGTGTCGGCAGATACGCAGTATTTT	CASSYGTSGRVSADTQYF
few	NA	TRBV27	15	TRBJ2-5	TGTGCCAGCAAAGGGGGAATGGGAAGTCAAGAGACCCAGTACTTC	CASKGGMGSQETQYF
many	NA	TRBV4-1	16	TRBJ2-7	TGCGCCAGCAGCCAAGATCCCCCTTTCATCTCCTACGAGCAGTACTTC	CASSQDPPFISYEQYF
many	TRBD1	TRBV6-1	15	TRBJ1-1	TGTGCCAGCAGTGAAGGACAGGGGGCGGTCACTGAAGCTTTCTTT	CASSEGQGAVTEAFF
NA	TRBD2	TRBV5-1	17	TRBJ2-7	TGCGCCAGCAGCAGCCAAGGGACTAGCGGGAGAGGGTACGAGCAGTACTTC	CASSSQGTSGRGYEQYF
many	NA	TRBV28	16	TRBJ1-4	TGTGCCAGCAGTCCTTTCTTGAGGGGAGGTCGCGAAAAACTGTTTTTT	CASSPFLRGGREKLFF
many	TRBD1	TRBV6-5	15	TRBJ2-7	TGTGCCAGCAGTTCCCCGAAAGACAGGGGCTACGAGCAGTACTTC	CASSSPKDRGYEQYF
many	TRBD2	TRBV29-1	14	TRBJ2-1	TGCAGCGTGGAAGGACTAGCGGGGGTCAATGAGCAGTTCTTC	CSVEGLAGVNEQFF
NA	NA	TRBV5-1	16	TRBJ2-1	TGCGCCAGCAGCAGCCAAGTGGAGGACCCATGGAATGAGCAGTTCTTC	CASSSQVEDPWNEQFF
many	TRBD1	TRBV12-3/TRBV12-4	14	TRBJ2-1	TGTGCCAGCAGCGAGACAGGGGCACCCAATGAGCAGTTCTTC	CASSETGAPNEQFF
NA	NA	TRBV10-3	11	TRBJ2-5	TGTGCCATCAGTTCTGGGGAGACCCAGTACTTC	CAISSGETQYF
many	NA	TRBV11-2	14	TRBJ2-5	TGTGCCAGCAGCCCTCGGACAGAACAAGAGACCCAGTACTTC	CASSPRTEQETQYF
few	TRBD1	TRBV13	18	TRBJ1-3	TGTGCCAGCAGCCTCACCGGGACAGGGACCTCCTCTGGAAACACCATATATTTT	CASSLTGTGTSSGNTIYF
NA	TRBD1	TRBV7-9	13	TRBJ1-2	TGTGCCAGCAGCCCGGGGGACAGGGACGGCTACACCTTC	CASSPGDRDGYTF
NA	TRBD2	TRBV20-1	14	TRBJ2-1	TGCAGTGCGGGGGGACTAGCGGGTACAGGGGAGCAGTTCTTC	CSAGGLAGTGEQFF
many	NA	TRBV12-3/TRBV12-4	13	TRBJ2-7	TGTGCCAGCAGTTCAGGGGGGGGCGGCGAGCAGTACTTC	CASSSGGGGEQYF
many	TRBD2	TRBV5-1	14	TRBJ2-3	TGCGCCAGCAGCTTGGTCAGGGAGGGGGATACGCAGTATTTT	CASSLVREGDTQYF
many	NA	TRBV28	14	TRBJ1-4	TGTGCCAGCAGTTTGGCGGGGGTGGAGGAAAAACTGTTTTTT	CASSLAGVEEKLFF
few	TRBD1	TRBV6-2/TRBV6-3	16	TRBJ1-5	TGTGCCAGCCCCAGGGGGGAGGGGGCCGGCAATCAGCCCCAGCATTTT	CASPRGEGAGNQPQHF
NA	NA	TRBV28	14	TRBJ1-2	TGTGCCAGCCTTTCAGGTCCAGGGATCGACGGCTACACCTTC	CASLSGPGIDGYTF
many	NA	TRBV9	14	TRBJ2-7	TGTGCCAGCAGCGTCGGGACGCAACCCTACGAGCAGTACTTC	CASSVGTQPYEQYF
many	TRBD1	TRBV20-1	14	TRBJ2-5	TGCAGTGCTAAGGACAGGGTGGGCCAAGAGACCCAGTACTTC	CSAKDRVGQETQYF
many	NA	TRBV30	13	TRBJ2-2	TGTGCCTGGAGTGTTGGCGAGACCGGGGAGCTGTTTTTT	CAWSVGETGELFF